These 16 T cell receptor beta chains were all obtained from the same sample, sequenced in a study of blood T cell repertoires in COVID-19 (TCRdb year 2020). To prepare the library, the immunoSEQ multiplex PCR assay was applied. Sourced from immuneACCESS, this table was stored by TCRdb with only in-frame sequences that have V and J called. A share of the clones is absent; for the studies checked, an unresolved V gene accounts for under half, and the remainder has no known explanation. The table for this sample lists a few hundred thousand clones; about 88% of them were counted only once. Together, the top ten hold 1.5% to 2% of the sample. The sample taken for sequencing was peripheral blood. These receptors all stem from a man between 65 and 85 years old with acute or convalescent COVID-19.

The chain uses TRBV25-1 and TRBJ1-3; the D is unclear. With 6 bases removed from V and 4 bases from J, the gap between germline ends came to 7 bases. The CDR3 sequence is 12 residues long. Germline lookup yields CDR1 MGHDK and CDR2 SYGVNS. DNA for the CDR3: TGTGCCAGCAGAGCCTCCGGAAACACCATATATTTT. Translating it yields CASRASGNTIYF.

V and J are TRBV3-1 (or the pseudogene TRBV3-2) and TRBJ2-5, with 16 bases identical to TRBD2. This CDR3 has 14 amino acids. The V gene end was trimmed by 10 bases and the J gene end by 5 bases; junction bases not matched to a gene: 4. Germline V gives CDR1 LGHDT, CDR2 YNNKEL (reference sequence). The CDR3 loop reads CATGTSGRGETQYF. The DNA for the CDR3 is TGTGCCACCGGGACTAGCGGGAGGGGGGAGACCCAGTACTTC.

Written as DNA, the CDR3 is TGTGCCAGCTCTCCTTTAGCGGGAGAAGAGACCCAGTACTTC. This sequence encodes CASSPLAGEETQYF. The V gene is TRBV18, the J gene TRBJ2-5; TRBD2 agrees at 9 bases. Per the germline V gene, CDR1 is KGHSH and CDR2 is LQKENI. V lost 6 bases and J lost 3; bases outside the gene matches: 5. The CDR3 has 14 amino acids.

The chain uses TRBV19 and TRBJ1-2; tentatively, D is TRBD1 (6 bases). The CDR3 sequence is 13 residues long. V lost 0 bases and J 9 bases, leaving 11 bases between the germline ends. CDR1 is LNHDA, CDR2 SQIVND, per germline (reference sequence). The CDR3 DNA is TGTGCCAGTAGTATAGACGGCGGACAGAGCTACACCTTC. Encoded protein: CASSIDGGQSYTF.

This clone was observed a single time. This rearrangement joins TRBV9 to TRBJ2-3; D not resolved. The CDR3 is 17 amino acids. V dropped 4 bases and J dropped 2 bases, with 20 bases sitting between them. CDR1 is SGDLS, CDR2 YYNGEE, per germline. The CDR3 coding sequence is TGTGCCAGCAGCCCGCTAGGCCTCACTACCTTCACAGATACGCAGTATTTT. Its translation: CASSPLGLTTFTDTQYF.

The rearrangement uses TRBV19 and TRBJ2-1; D may be TRBD1 (5 bases). Germline CDR1 is LNHDA and CDR2 is SQIVND (reference sequence). V lost 1 base and J 4 bases, leaving 11 bases between the germline ends. There are 15 residues in the CDR3. CDR3 region: CASSIAQTDYNEQFF. As DNA, the CDR3 is TGTGCCAGTAGTATAGCTCAGACAGATTACAATGAGCAGTTCTTC. The whole variable domain, remainder taken from reference TRBV19 and TRBJ2-1, is DGGITQSPKYLFRKEGQNVTLSCEQNLNHDAMYWYRQDPGQGLRLIYYSQIVNDFQKGDIAEGYSVSREKKESFPLTVTSAQKNPTAFYLCASSIAQTDYNEQFFGPGTRLTVL.

CDR3 protein: CASSKDRGGYEQYF. CDR3 DNA sequence: TGTGCCAGTAGTAAGGACAGGGGGGGCTACGAGCAGTACTTC. The V gene is TRBV19, the J gene TRBJ2-7, with TRBD1 identical over 10 bases. Germline values: CDR1 LNHDA, CDR2 SQIVND (reference sequence). Trimming took 4 bases from V and 3 from J; bases not matched to a gene: 3. The CDR3 is 14 amino acids.

This chain connects TRBV25-1 to TRBJ2-5, with 15 bases matching TRBD2. This CDR3 is 17 amino acids long. Trimming at V came to 1 base and at J to 5 bases, leaving 5 bases not matched to a gene. Per the germline V gene, CDR1 is MGHDK and CDR2 is SYGVNS. Here the CDR3 reads CASSELGLAGGLETQYF. Written as DNA, the CDR3 is TGTGCCAGCAGTGAATTGGGACTAGCGGGAGGTCTGGAGACCCAGTACTTC.

The J gene is TRBJ2-3, the V gene TRBV5-4; TRBD1 matches 10 bases. Per the germline V gene, CDR1 is SGHNT and CDR2 is YYREEE (reference sequence). The CDR3 covers 15 residues. V shed 2 bases and J 4 bases; nucleotides not matched to a gene: 4. CDR3 in DNA: TGTGCCAGCAGCTTTCCGGGACAGGGGTCAGATACGCAGTATTTT. It encodes CASSFPGQGSDTQYF.

This rearrangement joins TRBV5-6 to TRBJ1-1; TRBD1 matches 10 bases. CDR3 length: 16 amino acids. Per the germline V gene, CDR1 is SGHDT and CDR2 is YYEEEE. V gave up 2 bases and J gave up 4 bases; unmatched junction bases: 8. CDR3: CASSFPTGGAGTEAFF. CDR3 bases: TGTGCCAGCAGCTTTCCGACAGGGGGCGCCGGCACTGAAGCTTTCTTT. The full variable domain, rest sourced from reference TRBV5-6 and TRBJ1-1, is DAGVTQSPTHLIKTRGQQVTLRCSPKSGHDTVSWYQQALGQGPQFIFQYYEEEERQRGNFPDRFSGHQFPNYSSELNVNALLLGDSALYLCASSFPTGGAGTEAFFGQGTRLTVV.

The chain couples TRBV20-1 to TRBJ1-3; tentative D call: TRBD1 (6 bases). V lost 3 bases, J lost 2 bases, and 11 bases lay in between. The CDR3 length is 14 residues. Germline V lookup: CDR1 DFQATT, CDR2 SNEGSKA (reference sequence). The CDR3 here is CSASKKGAGNTIYF. The CDR3 DNA reads TGCAGTGCTAGTAAGAAGGGGGCTGGAAACACCATATATTTT.

This clone was picked up a small number of times. The rearrangement joins TRBV19 to TRBJ1-5, with 9 bases identical to TRBD1. This CDR3 has 16 residues. Trimming took 5 bases from V and 5 from J; bases not matched to a gene: 10. Germline lookup yields CDR1 LNHDA and CDR2 SQIVND (reference sequence). The CDR3: CASSPPGQGSHQPQHF. The CDR3 DNA follows: TGTGCCAGTAGTCCTCCGGGACAGGGTTCTCATCAGCCCCAGCATTTT. Full variable domain (outside the CDR3, taken from reference TRBV19 and TRBJ1-5): DGGITQSPKYLFRKEGQNVTLSCEQNLNHDAMYWYRQDPGQGLRLIYYSQIVNDFQKGDIAEGYSVSREKKESFPLTVTSAQKNPTAFYLCASSPPGQGSHQPQHFGDGTRLSIL.

This clone was observed a single time. The CDR3 region is CSVEPGQGYTF. The DNA for the CDR3 is TGCAGCGTTGAACCTGGGCAGGGCTACACCTTC. The chain uses TRBV29-1 and TRBJ1-2; D is undetermined. The CDR3 totals 11 residues. Germline lookup yields CDR1 SQVTM and CDR2 ANQGSEA. V gave up 2 bases and J gave up 8 bases, with 9 bases separating them.

The V and J genes are TRBV20-1 and TRBJ2-3; 8 bases map to TRBD1. CDR1 DFQATT and CDR2 SNEGSKA come from the germline V gene (reference sequence). The CDR3 has 15 residues. V lost 3 bases, J lost 3 bases, and 8 bases stayed unmatched. The CDR3 sequence is CSASDKGQGTDTQYF. Written as DNA, the CDR3 is TGCAGTGCTAGTGACAAAGGACAGGGAACAGATACGCAGTATTTT.

V and J are TRBV5-4 and TRBJ2-2; 9 bases agree with TRBD2. V was pared by 2 bases and J by 8 bases, with 7 bases of the junction left unmatched. The CDR3 loop spans 15 amino acids. Germline V gene sequence: CDR1 SGHNT, CDR2 YYREEE (reference sequence). The CDR3 DNA sequence: TGTGCCAGCAGCTTACCGGGACTAGCTAAAGGGGAGCTGTTTTTT. It specifies CASSLPGLAKGELFF.

The CDR3 DNA sequence: TGTGCCAGCAGCGTAGATGCGGGAGGTAATGAAAAACTGTTTTTT. Its protein product is CASSVDAGGNEKLFF. The J gene is TRBJ1-4, the V gene TRBV9; D gene ambiguous. The CDR3 consists of 15 residues. From germline, CDR1 is SGDLS and CDR2 YYNGEE. V was trimmed by 0 bases and J by 4 bases, leaving 10 bases between them.